The clone carrying this T cell receptor (beta chain) showed up just a few times. The target antigen is unknown. This sample stems from a study of cytomegalovirus exposure and HLA in healthy donors. The junction had 8 bases not matched to a gene; V was cut back by 2 bases and J by 5 bases. In germline, CDR1 is MDHEN, CDR2 SYDVKM. The CDR3 runs 16 residues. General observations from the study: Common viral pathogens seemed to be connected with several of the most significant clusters, according to a later analysis. When a later analysis compared HLA-associated TCR beta chains with equally common others, the HLA-associated chains turned out to be more clonally expanded and to have lower generation probabilities. The majority of TCR sequences were rare, yet some public TCRs appeared in many donors.

The primer mix had 60 Vbeta and 13 Jbeta primers. The assay was immunoSEQ multiplex PCR, and TCRdb's table has in-frame clones only and misses some. In the table there are 150,000 or so clones, about 77% of which are singletons. Source material: PBMCs. The sequence was obtained from a man between 25 and 39 years old in good health and CMV-seronegative. This chain links TRBV28 with TRBJ2-2, with 7 bases aligning to TRBD1. DNA for the CDR3: TGTGCCAGCAGTTTAAATAGGGACAGAAAGACCGGGGAGCTGTTTTTT. It encodes CASSLNRDRKTGELFF.